The clone carrying this TCR beta chain has a count of ten or more. Antigen unknown. These data are taken from a study of molecular identifiers for immune sequencing clone quantification. This CDR3 contains 15 residues. Germline lookup yields CDR1 SGHVS and CDR2 FQNEAQ. Between the trimmed V and J ends, which lost 5 bases and 4 bases, there was a span of 17 bases. TCRdb recomputed calls from the PCR reads with MiXCR, one row per CDR3 protein. The sample consists of approximately 100,000 distinct CDR3 sequences, 36% of them appearing once. Study-level results: In CMV-specific effectors, clones above 20 copies held over 98% of molecules; naive, under 1%.

V is TRBV7-8 and J is TRBJ2-5, with D perhaps being TRBD1 or TRBD2 (5 bases each). Sequencing was carried out using naive CD8+ T cells from blood, with Jurkat cell RNA spiked in. Sample subset: FACS-sorted CD8+CD4-CCR7+CD45RA+ naive T cells. The TCR was taken from a human donor in good health. Some libraries in this study had Jurkat cell RNA spiked in. The CDR3 protein is CASSLVSSGRETQYF. CDR3 sequence (DNA): TGTGCCAGCAGCCTGGTCTCCTCGGGGCGAGAGACCCAGTACTTC. The variable domain in full, with the rest retrieved from reference TRBV7-8 and TRBJ2-5, is GAGVSQSPRYKVAKRGQDVALRCDPISGHVSLFWYQQALGQGPEFLTYFQNEAQLDKSGLPSDRFFAERPEGSVSTLKIQRTQQEDSAVYLCASSLVSSGRETQYFGPGTRLLVL.